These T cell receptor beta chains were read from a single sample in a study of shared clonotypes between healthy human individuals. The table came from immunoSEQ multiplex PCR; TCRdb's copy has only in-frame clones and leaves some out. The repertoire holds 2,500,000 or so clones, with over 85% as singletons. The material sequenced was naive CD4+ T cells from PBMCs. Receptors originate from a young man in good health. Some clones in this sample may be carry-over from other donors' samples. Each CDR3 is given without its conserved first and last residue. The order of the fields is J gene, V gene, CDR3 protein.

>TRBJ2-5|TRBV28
ASSQGGGSEETQY
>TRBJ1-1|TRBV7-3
ASSPQGRGYTEAF
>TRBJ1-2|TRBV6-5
ASRAPRPFGGYT
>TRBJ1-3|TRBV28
ASSPPNFGRSGNTIY
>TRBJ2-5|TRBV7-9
ASSQSGLAEETQY
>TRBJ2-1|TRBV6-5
ASSYRDWAYNEQF
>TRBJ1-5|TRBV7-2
ASSLDQGASQPQH
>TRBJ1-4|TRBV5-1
ASSSTRQEKLF
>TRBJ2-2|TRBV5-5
ASSSTTGINTGELF
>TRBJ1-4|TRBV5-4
ASSKDSEKLF
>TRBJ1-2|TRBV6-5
ASSGDRGRSGYT
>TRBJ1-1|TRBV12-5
AGGPGQMNTEAF
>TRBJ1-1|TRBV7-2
ASSLTGGNTEAF
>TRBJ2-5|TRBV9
ASSVYGGGETQY
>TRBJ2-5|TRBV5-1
ASSYRTSGSIQETQY
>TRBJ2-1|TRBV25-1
ASSEGADVYNEQF
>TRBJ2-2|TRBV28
ASSGVVPGELF
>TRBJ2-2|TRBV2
ASSGGRSSTGELF
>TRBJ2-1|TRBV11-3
ASSLGGLAGDADEQF
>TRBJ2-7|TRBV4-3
ASSRGNTGSEQY
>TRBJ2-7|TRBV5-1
ASSLPGYEQY
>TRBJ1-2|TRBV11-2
ASSLPGLGFGGYT
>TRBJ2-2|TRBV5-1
ASGPLTVNTGELF
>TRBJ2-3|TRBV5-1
ASSLIGNEDTQY
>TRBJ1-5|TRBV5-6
ASNQGGRNQPQH
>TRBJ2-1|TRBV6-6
ASSYSNYRGQQF
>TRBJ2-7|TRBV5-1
ASSSTGGFYEQY
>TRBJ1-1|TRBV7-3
ASSLIAGGAEAF
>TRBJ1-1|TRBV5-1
ASSLGSGEAF
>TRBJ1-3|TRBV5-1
ASSLTGGSGNTIY
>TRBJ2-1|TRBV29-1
SVEDRRNPYNEQF
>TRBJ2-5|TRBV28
ASSLTSAQETQY
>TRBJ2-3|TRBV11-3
ASSFGTDTQY
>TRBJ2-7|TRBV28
ASGLRLAGVYEQY
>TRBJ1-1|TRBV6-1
ASSGGPGGATEAF
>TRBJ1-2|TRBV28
ASSLGQGAPIYGYT